This is a list of T cell receptor beta chains from one sample in a study of technical replicates of blood from several donors. Generated by immunoSEQ multiplex PCR, the TCRdb table keeps only in-frame clones and is missing some. There are about 61,000 clones in the sample; around 97% occur only once, and around 0.19% lies in the top ten. Material: T cells isolated from PBMCs. The receptors originated from a human donor in good health. CDR3s include the opening cysteine and the closing phenylalanine or tryptophan. The D gene is left open where the match is weak. The listing skips clone size in some rows; elsewhere it reads once, few, many or a size class.

TRBJ1-3,TRBV28,-,-,TGTGCCAGCAGGTACCTCAGGGGATTTGGAAACACCATATATTTT,CASRYLRGFGNTIYF
TRBJ1-5,TRBV28,-,-,TGTGCCAGCAGCTGGACATTCAATCAGCCCCAGCATTTT,CASSWTFNQPQHF
TRBJ1-2,TRBV11-2,TRBD1,-,TGTGCCAGCAGCTTATACAGGGGCGAGACTAACTATGGCTACACCTTC,CASSLYRGETNYGYTF
TRBJ2-3,TRBV27,-,-,TGTGCCAGCAGTCTCCTGTATAGCACAGATACGCAGTATTTT,CASSLLYSTDTQYF
TRBJ2-1,TRBV6-1,-,-,TGTGCCAGCATGATGGGGCCTGCCGGCCCCAATGAGCAGTTCTTC,CASMMGPAGPNEQFF
TRBJ2-7,TRBV12-5,-,-,TGTGCTAGTGGTTTGGTACTCCCCGGGATTATCAACGAGCAGTACTTC,CASGLVLPGIINEQYF
TRBJ1-3,TRBV6-1,-,-,TGTGCCAGCAGTGGAGGTGGAAACTCTGGAAACACCATATATTTT,CASSGGGNSGNTIYF
TRBJ2-3,TRBV9,-,-,TGTGCCAGCAGCGTCCGGGGTAGGACTATAGATACGCAGTATTTT,CASSVRGRTIDTQYF
TRBJ2-3,TRBV4-2,TRBD1,once,TGTGCCAGCAGCCAAGATAGACAGGGGCCGGATACGCAGTATTTT,CASSQDRQGPDTQYF
TRBJ1-2,TRBV14,-,once,TGTGCCAGCAGCCAAGCACAGGGAGTTGTCTATGGCTACACCTTC,CASSQAQGVVYGYTF
TRBJ2-1,TRBV13,TRBD2,-,TGTGCCAGCAGCTTAGAGGCCGGGACTAGCGGGATTGAGCAGTTCTTC,CASSLEAGTSGIEQFF
TRBJ1-2,TRBV2,-,-,TGTGCCAGCAGCGGTCGGAGAGACTATGGCTACACCTTC,CASSGRRDYGYTF
TRBJ1-2,TRBV11-2,-,-,TGTGCCAGCAGCTCAATTCGACAGAATACAAGACTCTATGGCTACACCTTC,CASSSIRQNTRLYGYTF
TRBJ1-3,TRBV7-6,-,-,TGTGCCATCCAGACAGACCTCTCTGGAAACACCATATATTTT,CAIQTDLSGNTIYF
TRBJ1-2,TRBV11-2,-,-,TGTGCCAGCAGCTGGAGGGCCCCACTGGACTATGGCTACACCTTC,CASSWRAPLDYGYTF
TRBJ2-3,TRBV6-1,TRBD2,-,TGTGCCAGCAGTGAGGGACTAGCTGTAGATACGCAGTATTTT,CASSEGLAVDTQYF
TRBJ1-6,TRBV19,TRBD1,-,TGTGCCAGTAGTATTAGGAGACAGGGGGATTCACCCCTCCACTTT,CASSIRRQGDSPLHF
TRBJ1-1,TRBV5-1,-,-,TGCGCCAGCGGCACGGGGGGCGGATATGGTGACACTGAAGCTTTCTTT,CASGTGGGYGDTEAFF
TRBJ2-1,TRBV4-2,-,-,TGTGCCAGCAGCCAAGCTAGTAATGAGCAGTTCTTC,CASSQASNEQFF
TRBJ1-4,TRBV5-1,-,-,TGCGCCAGCAGCCCGGCCGGGACAATGAACGAAAAACTGTTTTTT,CASSPAGTMNEKLFF
TRBJ2-7,TRBV9,TRBD1,-,TGTGCCAGCAGCGTAGGGTTCGCCGGGACAGGGCTCTACGAGCAGTACTTC,CASSVGFAGTGLYEQYF
TRBJ2-5,TRBV19,-,-,TGTGCCAGTAGTGACCGACTAGGGCAAGAGACCCAGTACTTC,CASSDRLGQETQYF
TRBJ2-1,TRBV15,-,-,TGTGCCACCAGCAGAACTAGCTCCTACAATGAGCAGTTCTTC,CATSRTSSYNEQFF
TRBJ1-5,TRBV5-1,TRBD1,-,TGCGCCAGCAGCCCGGGACAGGGTGAACAGCCCCAGCATTTT,CASSPGQGEQPQHF
TRBJ1-2,TRBV6-1,-,-,TGTGCCAGCAGTGTATTCGAGGATGGCTACACCTTC,CASSVFEDGYTF
TRBJ2-5,TRBV10-1,TRBD2,-,TGCGCCAGCAGTTTGGGACTAGCGGGACAAGAGACCCAGTACTTC,CASSLGLAGQETQYF
TRBJ2-7,TRBV11-2,-,-,TGTGCCAGCAGCTTAGACAGGTACGAGCAGTACTTC,CASSLDRYEQYF
TRBJ1-4,TRBV30,-,-,TGTGCCCTAAGGGACTCCGAAAATGAAAAACTGTTTTTT,CALRDSENEKLFF
TRBJ2-7,TRBV5-6,TRBD2,once,TGTGCCAGCAGCAAAGGGACGGGGGGAGTCTACGAGCAGTACTTC,CASSKGTGGVYEQYF
TRBJ1-2,TRBV4-1,-,once,TGCGCCAGCAGGCAGGGAGGGCTCGCTAACTATGGCTACACCTTC,CASRQGGLANYGYTF
TRBJ2-1,TRBV27,TRBD2,-,TGTGCCAGCAGTTTACATGATAGCGGGAGGGGTGAGCAGTTCTTC,CASSLHDSGRGEQFF
TRBJ2-5,TRBV6-6,-,-,TGTGCCACCCGGGGGGAGACCCAGTACTTC,CATRGETQYF
TRBJ1-2,TRBV4-1,-,-,TGCGCCAGCAGCCAAGATAGGCAGCGGGGAGCACCCTACTATGGCTACACCTTC,CASSQDRQRGAPYYGYTF
TRBJ1-5,TRBV7-9,-,-,TGTGCCAGCAGCTTAGATTCCGACAGGCTACCTCCTCAGCCCCAGCATTTT,CASSLDSDRLPPQPQHF
TRBJ2-1,TRBV6-5,TRBD1,-,TGTGCCAGCAGTTACCTGGGACAGGGGACCTACAATGAGCAGTTCTTC,CASSYLGQGTYNEQFF
TRBJ2-7,TRBV10-3,-,-,TGTGCCATCAGTGAGTCGACGGGGGACCCCTACGAGCAGTACTTC,CAISESTGDPYEQYF